The 8 T cell receptor beta chains below come from one sample, sequenced in a study of cytomegalovirus exposure and HLA in healthy donors. PCR primers comprised 60 Vbeta and 13 Jbeta primers. Measured with immunoSEQ multiplex PCR; TCRdb has only the in-frame clones, and not every one. There are 85,000 to 95,000 clones in the sample; approximately 7.7% occur only once, and 2% to 2.5% lies in the top ten. Material: PBMCs. The receptors were gathered from a man in his fifties or sixties in good health and CMV-seronegative.

This chain joins TRBV10-3 and TRBJ2-7; TRBD1 aligns across 9 bases. The CDR3 covers 18 residues. V shed 7 bases, J shed 3 bases, and the junction held 19 bases outside the gene matches. Germline V gene lookup returns CDR1 ENHRY and CDR2 SYGVKD. The CDR3 spells CAIKTAAGTGFPRYEQYF. The CDR3 DNA follows: TGTGCCATCAAAACGGCCGCCGGGACAGGGTTCCCTCGCTACGAGCAGTACTTC.

This clone was recorded a few times. The V and J genes are TRBV28 and TRBJ1-6; D unresolved. The CDR3 contains 10 residues. Germline V gene sequence: CDR1 MDHEN, CDR2 SYDVKM. The V gene lost 8 bases and the J gene lost 8 bases, with 4 bases spanning the gap. The CDR3 coding sequence is TGTGCCAGCGGAGATTCACCCCTCCACTTT. It specifies CASGDSPLHF.

In its sample, this clone was seen a few times. The chain joins TRBV5-1 to TRBJ2-2, with a possible D match to TRBD2 (5 bases). The CDR3 extends over 13 amino acids. CDR1 and CDR2 (germline): SGHRS, YFSETQ. The ends were cut back, 4 bases at V and 4 bases at J, with 8 bases in the middle. CDR3 DNA: TGCGCCAGCAGCGCTACTAGCACCGGGGAGCTGTTTTTT. Encoded protein: CASSATSTGELFF.

This clone was counted between two and nine times. This rearrangement joins TRBV28 to TRBJ1-3, with no clear D. The germline V gene encodes CDR1 MDHEN and CDR2 SYDVKM. This CDR3 comprises 14 residues. V dropped 7 bases and J dropped 1 base, with 11 bases sitting between them. In nucleotides, the CDR3 is TGTGCCAGCAACACACTAGGGTCTGGAAACACCATATATTTT. Protein sequence: CASNTLGSGNTIYF. Based on the CDR3 plus reference TRBV28 and TRBJ1-3, the full variable domain is DVKVTQSSRYLVKRTGEKVFLECVQDMDHENMFWYRQDPGLGLRLIYFSYDVKMKEKGDIPEGYSVSREKKERFSLILESASTNQTSMYLCASNTLGSGNTIYFGEGSWLTVV.

The J gene is TRBJ2-1, the V gene TRBV6-4; D might be TRBD2 (7 bases). The length of the CDR3 is 16 residues. CDR1 is MRHNA, CDR2 SNTAGT, per germline. V lost 2 bases to trimming and J lost 0 bases, with 11 bases between them. The chain's CDR3 is CASSDGGGGSYNEQFF. The CDR3 coding sequence is TGTGCCAGCAGTGACGGAGGGGGGGGCTCCTACAATGAGCAGTTCTTC.

This clone turned up a few times. The chain uses TRBV5-1 and TRBJ2-5; TRBD2 aligns across 7 bases. Per the germline V gene, CDR1 is SGHRS and CDR2 is YFSETQ. This CDR3 has 15 amino acids. Trimming at V came to 6 bases and at J to 4 bases, leaving 12 bases not matched to a gene. The CDR3 nucleotides are TGCGCCAGCAAAGGCCTAGCGGAAAAAGTAGAGACCCAGTACTTC. It yields the protein CASKGLAEKVETQYF.

In its sample, this clone was seen a few times. The CDR3 DNA sequence: TGTGCCAGCAGTTACTCAGGACAACGAAACACCATATATTTT. Its protein product is CASSYSGQRNTIYF. The gene calls are TRBV6-5 and TRBJ1-3; perhaps TRBD1 as D (5 bases). The CDR3 covers 14 residues. Trimming removed 0 bases at V and 5 bases at J, with 8 bases between. Germline values: CDR1 MNHEY, CDR2 SVGAGI.

This clone has a handful of counts. A read error may produce the germline difference seen at one junction end. The genes are TRBV7-7 and TRBJ2-1; a possible D gene is TRBD1 (5 bases). Germline CDR1 is SSHAT and CDR2 is FNYEAQ (reference sequence). This CDR3 region has 16 residues. The CDR3 region has the DNA TGTGCTAGCAGCTCCGCAAGCCCCACAGGTTACAATGAGCAGTTCTTC. It yields the protein CASSSASPTGYNEQFF.